The 10 T cell receptor beta chains below come from one sample, sequenced in a study of blood T cell repertoires in COVID-19. Here immunoSEQ multiplex PCR was the method, and the copy in TCRdb shows in-frame clones only, minus some. The sample includes around 41,000 clones, about 89% of them seen just once. The specimen was peripheral blood. These receptors came from a woman between 25 and 40 years old in a cohort sampled during active COVID-19.

V usage is TRBV7-2 and J usage is TRBJ2-7, with TRBD2 matching over 10 bases. CDR1 and CDR2 (germline): SGHTA, FQGNSA. Unmatched junction bases numbered 6, after V lost 1 base and J lost 0 bases. This CDR3 is built from 17 residues. As DNA, the CDR3 is TGTGCCAGCAGCTTAGGGAGCGCTAGCGGGAGCTCCTACGAGCAGTACTTC. Residues: CASSLGSASGSSYEQYF.

The V gene is TRBV4-1, the J gene TRBJ1-4; weak D call: TRBD1 (5 bases). V lost 0 bases to trimming and J lost 6 bases, with 11 bases between them. The CDR3 spans 15 residues. Germline CDR1 and CDR2: MGHRA and YSYEKL. Here the CDR3 reads CASSQDGGTHEKLFF. The CDR3 DNA reads as TGCGCCAGCAGCCAAGATGGGGGGACCCATGAAAAACTGTTTTTT.

The chain is built from TRBV5-8 and TRBJ2-1; weak D call: TRBD2 (6 bases). V dropped 2 bases and J dropped 9 bases, with 18 bases sitting between them. The CDR3 has 15 amino acids. Per germline, CDR1 SGHTS and CDR2 YDEGEE. The CDR3 spells CASSLNVGVGGEQFF. The CDR3 region has the DNA TGTGCCAGCAGCTTAAATGTGGGAGTCGGGGGTGAGCAGTTCTTC.

This sequence joins TRBV6-5 and TRBJ2-2; tentatively, D is TRBD2 (6 bases). The V and J ends lost 7 bases and 7 bases respectively, with 13 bases between them. The CDR3 is 13 amino acids. CDR1 and CDR2 (germline): MNHEY, SVGAGI. The CDR3 sequence: CASTLGGIGELFF. CDR3 DNA: TGTGCCAGCACTCTAGGAGGGATCGGGGAGCTGTTTTTT.

This clone was seen once. This sequence joins TRBV18 and TRBJ2-1, with 9 bases lining up with TRBD2. The CDR3 consists of 18 residues. CDR1 and CDR2 (germline): KGHSH, LQKENI. J lost 8 bases, V lost 6 bases, and 20 bases had no gene match. The DNA of the CDR3 is TGTGCCAGCTCTCCTCTCGGGACTAGCTCCCTAGTCCGTGATGAGCAGTTCTTC. Protein sequence: CASSPLGTSSLVRDEQFF.

V gene TRBV2 combines with J gene TRBJ1-1; tentatively, D is TRBD1 (5 bases). V lost 6 bases and J 0 bases, leaving 8 bases between the germline ends. In germline, CDR1 is SNHLY, CDR2 FYNNEI. This CDR3 has 13 residues. As DNA, the CDR3 is TGTGCCAGCAGGGACAACTTGAACACTGAAGCTTTCTTT. This translates into CASRDNLNTEAFF.

V usage is TRBV5-1 and J usage is TRBJ2-5; D might be TRBD1 (5 bases). There are 14 residues in the CDR3. Germline lookup yields CDR1 SGHRS and CDR2 YFSETQ. The V and J ends lost 4 bases and 3 bases respectively, with 13 bases between them. DNA of the CDR3: TGCGCCAGCAGCCACGAGACAGAAAAAGAGACCCAGTACTTC. Encoded protein: CASSHETEKETQYF.

The chain uses TRBV7-9 and TRBJ2-4, with 7 bases that match TRBD1. The germline V gene has CDR1 SEHNR and CDR2 FQNEAQ (reference sequence). The CDR3 sequence is 17 residues long. The ends lost 1 base at V and 0 bases at J; junction bases unmatched: 6. The CDR3 sequence is CASSLEGQLLAKNIQYF. For the CDR3, the DNA is TGTGCCAGCAGCTTAGAGGGACAGCTGTTAGCCAAAAACATTCAGTACTTC.

The rearrangement joins TRBV24-1 to TRBJ2-1, with TRBD1 as a possible D gene (6 bases). This CDR3 contains 14 residues. The V end was cut by 4 bases, the J end by 7 bases, with 13 bases between. Germline CDR1 KGHDR, CDR2 SFDVKD. Here the CDR3 reads CATSDRDKGNEQFF. The CDR3 DNA is TGTGCCACCAGTGACCGGGACAAAGGGAATGAGCAGTTCTTC.

This chain connects TRBV2 to TRBJ2-5; the match to TRBD1 covers 7 bases. V was pared by 3 bases and J by 0 bases, with 7 bases of the junction left unmatched. The germline gives CDR1 SNHLY, CDR2 FYNNEI. The CDR3 covers 16 residues. CDR3: CASSERTGQYQETQYF. The CDR3 DNA reads as TGTGCCAGCAGTGAGAGGACAGGACAGTACCAAGAGACCCAGTACTTC.